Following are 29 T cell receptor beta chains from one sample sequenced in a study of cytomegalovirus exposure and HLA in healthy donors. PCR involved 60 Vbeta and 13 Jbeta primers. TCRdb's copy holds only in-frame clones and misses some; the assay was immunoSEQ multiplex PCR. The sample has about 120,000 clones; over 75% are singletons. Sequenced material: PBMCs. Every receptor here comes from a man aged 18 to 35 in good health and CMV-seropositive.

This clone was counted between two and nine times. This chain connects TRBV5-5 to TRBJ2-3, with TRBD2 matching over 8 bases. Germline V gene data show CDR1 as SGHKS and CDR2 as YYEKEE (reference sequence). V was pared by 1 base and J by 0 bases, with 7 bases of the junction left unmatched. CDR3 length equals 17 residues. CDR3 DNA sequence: TGTGCCAGCAGCTTGTATCTTCCTAGCGGGAGCACAGATACGCAGTATTTT. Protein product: CASSLYLPSGSTDTQYF. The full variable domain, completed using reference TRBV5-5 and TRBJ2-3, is DAGVTQSPTHLIKTRGQQVTLRCSPISGHKSVSWYQQVLGQGPQFIFQYYEKEERGRGNFPDRFSARQFPNYSSELNVNALLLGDSALYLCASSLYLPSGSTDTQYFGPGTRLTVL.

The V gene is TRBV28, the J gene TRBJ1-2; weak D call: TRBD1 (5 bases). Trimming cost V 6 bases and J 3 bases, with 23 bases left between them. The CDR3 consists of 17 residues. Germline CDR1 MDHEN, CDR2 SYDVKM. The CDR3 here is CASSSRDSNVRDYGYTF. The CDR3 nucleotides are TGTGCCAGCAGCTCCCGGGACTCAAACGTACGGGACTATGGCTACACCTTC.

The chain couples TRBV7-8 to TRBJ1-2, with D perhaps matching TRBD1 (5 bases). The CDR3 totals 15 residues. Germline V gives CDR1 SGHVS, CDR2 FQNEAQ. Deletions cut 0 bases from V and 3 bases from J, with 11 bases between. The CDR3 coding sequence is TGTGCCAGCAGCTTAGCGCCGGTAGGGGACTATGGCTACACCTTC. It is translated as CASSLAPVGDYGYTF.

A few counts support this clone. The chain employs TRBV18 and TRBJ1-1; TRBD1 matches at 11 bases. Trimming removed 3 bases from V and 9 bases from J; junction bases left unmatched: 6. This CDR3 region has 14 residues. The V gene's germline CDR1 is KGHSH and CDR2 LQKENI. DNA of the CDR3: TGTGCCAGCTCACCGGGACAGGGGGATGAACAAGCTTTCTTT. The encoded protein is CASSPGQGDEQAFF.

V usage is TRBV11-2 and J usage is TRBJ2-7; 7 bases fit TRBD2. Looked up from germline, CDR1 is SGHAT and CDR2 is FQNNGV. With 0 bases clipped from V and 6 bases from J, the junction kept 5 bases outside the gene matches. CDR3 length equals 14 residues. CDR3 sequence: CASSLEPGGREQYF. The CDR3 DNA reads TGTGCCAGCAGCTTAGAACCGGGAGGTCGCGAGCAGTACTTC.

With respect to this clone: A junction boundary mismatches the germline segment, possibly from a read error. DNA of the CDR3: TGCGCCAGCAGCTCGTACTTACAGGGGGCGCGGGCTGGGGCCAACGGCCTGACTTTC. Its translation is CASSSYLQGARAGANGLTF. The chain combines TRBV5-1 with TRBJ2-6, with 9 bases fitting TRBD1. CDR3 size: 19 residues. Germline-derived CDR1 and CDR2 are SGHRS and YFSETQ.

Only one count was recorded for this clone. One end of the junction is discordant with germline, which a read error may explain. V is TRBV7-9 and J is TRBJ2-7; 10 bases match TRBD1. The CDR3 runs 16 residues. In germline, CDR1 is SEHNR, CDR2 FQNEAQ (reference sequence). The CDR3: CSSSAPRGQGGFEQYF. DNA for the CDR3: TGTTCCAGCAGCGCCCCTCGAGGACAGGGGGGTTTCGAGCAGTACTTC.

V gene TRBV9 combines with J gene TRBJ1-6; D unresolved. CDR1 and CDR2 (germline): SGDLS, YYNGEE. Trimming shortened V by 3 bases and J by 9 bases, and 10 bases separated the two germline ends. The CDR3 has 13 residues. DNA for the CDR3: TGTGCCAGCAGCGGACGGGATTCTTCACCCCTCCACTTT. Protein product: CASSGRDSSPLHF.

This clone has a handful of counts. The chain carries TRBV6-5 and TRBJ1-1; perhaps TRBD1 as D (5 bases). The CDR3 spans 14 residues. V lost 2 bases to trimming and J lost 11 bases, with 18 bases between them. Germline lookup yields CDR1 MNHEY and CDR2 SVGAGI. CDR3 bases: TGTGCCAGCAGTTACCAAGACAGCTCCGAGGCGGCTTTCTTT. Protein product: CASSYQDSSEAAFF.

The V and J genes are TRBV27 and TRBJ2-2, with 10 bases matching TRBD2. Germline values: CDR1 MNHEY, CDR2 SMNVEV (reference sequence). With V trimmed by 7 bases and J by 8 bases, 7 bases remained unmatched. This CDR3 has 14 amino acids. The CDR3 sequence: CASTSGRASGELFF. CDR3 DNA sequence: TGTGCCAGCACCAGCGGGAGGGCCTCGGGGGAGCTGTTTTTT.

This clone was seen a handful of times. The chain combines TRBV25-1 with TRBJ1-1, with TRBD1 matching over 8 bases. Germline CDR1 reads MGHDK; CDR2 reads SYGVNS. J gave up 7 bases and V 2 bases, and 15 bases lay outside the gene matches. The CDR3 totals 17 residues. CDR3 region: CASSEGWGSTGGGEAFF. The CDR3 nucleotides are TGTGCCAGCAGTGAAGGCTGGGGCTCTACAGGGGGTGGTGAAGCTTTCTTT.

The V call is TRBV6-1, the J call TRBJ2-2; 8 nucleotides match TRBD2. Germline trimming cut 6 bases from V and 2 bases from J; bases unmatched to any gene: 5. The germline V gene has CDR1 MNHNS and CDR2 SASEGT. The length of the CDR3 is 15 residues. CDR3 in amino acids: CASSLLAENTGELFF. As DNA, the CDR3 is TGTGCCAGCAGCTTACTAGCGGAAAACACCGGGGAGCTGTTTTTT.

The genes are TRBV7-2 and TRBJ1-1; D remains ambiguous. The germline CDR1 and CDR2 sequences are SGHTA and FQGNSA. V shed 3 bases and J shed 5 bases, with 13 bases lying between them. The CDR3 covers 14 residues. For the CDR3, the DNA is TGTGCCAGCAGCTTTGCCAACTACGGGACTGAAGCTTTCTTT. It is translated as CASSFANYGTEAFF.

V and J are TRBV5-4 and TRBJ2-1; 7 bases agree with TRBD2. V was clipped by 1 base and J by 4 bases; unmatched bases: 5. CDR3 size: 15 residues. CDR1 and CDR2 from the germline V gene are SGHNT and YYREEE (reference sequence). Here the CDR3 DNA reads TGTGCCAGCAGCTTGAGGTCTAGCGGATACAATGAGCAGTTCTTC. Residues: CASSLRSSGYNEQFF.

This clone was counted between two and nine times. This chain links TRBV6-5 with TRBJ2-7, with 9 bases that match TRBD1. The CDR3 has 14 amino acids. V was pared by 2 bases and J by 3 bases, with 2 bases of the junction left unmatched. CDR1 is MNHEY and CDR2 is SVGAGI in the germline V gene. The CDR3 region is CASSYGTGNYEQYF. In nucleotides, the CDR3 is TGTGCCAGCAGTTACGGGACAGGGAACTACGAGCAGTACTTC.

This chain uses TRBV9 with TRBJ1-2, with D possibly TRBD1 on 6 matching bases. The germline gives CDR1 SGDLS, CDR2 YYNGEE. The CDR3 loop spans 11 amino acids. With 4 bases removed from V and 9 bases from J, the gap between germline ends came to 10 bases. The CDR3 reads CASSKDSSYTF. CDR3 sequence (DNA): TGTGCCAGCAGCAAGGACAGTAGCTACACCTTC.

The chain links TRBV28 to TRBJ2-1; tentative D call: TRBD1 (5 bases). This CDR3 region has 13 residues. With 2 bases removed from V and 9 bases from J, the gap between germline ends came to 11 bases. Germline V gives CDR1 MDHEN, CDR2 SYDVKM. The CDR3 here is CASSLQGFTEQFF. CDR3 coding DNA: TGTGCCAGCAGTTTACAGGGATTTACTGAGCAGTTCTTC.

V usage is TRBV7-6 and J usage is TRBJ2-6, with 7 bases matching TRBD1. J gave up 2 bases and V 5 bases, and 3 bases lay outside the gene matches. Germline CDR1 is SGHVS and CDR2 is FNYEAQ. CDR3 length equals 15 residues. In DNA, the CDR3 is TGTGCCAGCAGCCGAACAGGGGCTGGGGCCAACGTCCTGACTTTC. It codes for CASSRTGAGANVLTF.

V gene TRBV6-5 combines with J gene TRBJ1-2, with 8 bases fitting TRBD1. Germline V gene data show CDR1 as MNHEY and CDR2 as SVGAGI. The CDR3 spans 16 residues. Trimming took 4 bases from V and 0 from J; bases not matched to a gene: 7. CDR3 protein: CASSLDRVVANYGYTF. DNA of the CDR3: TGTGCCAGCAGTTTGGACAGGGTGGTAGCTAACTATGGCTACACCTTC.

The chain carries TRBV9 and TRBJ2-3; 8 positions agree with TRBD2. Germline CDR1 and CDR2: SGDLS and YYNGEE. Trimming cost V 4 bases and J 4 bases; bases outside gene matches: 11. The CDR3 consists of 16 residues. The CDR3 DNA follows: TGTGCCAGCAGCCTAGGACTAGCCCCGACGGCAGATACGCAGTATTTT. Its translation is CASSLGLAPTADTQYF.

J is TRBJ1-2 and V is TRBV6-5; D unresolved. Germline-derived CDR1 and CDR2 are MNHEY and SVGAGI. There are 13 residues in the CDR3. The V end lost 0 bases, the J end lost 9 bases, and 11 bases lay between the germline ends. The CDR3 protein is CASSYSKQLSYTF. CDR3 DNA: TGTGCCAGCAGTTACTCGAAACAGCTCAGCTACACCTTC.

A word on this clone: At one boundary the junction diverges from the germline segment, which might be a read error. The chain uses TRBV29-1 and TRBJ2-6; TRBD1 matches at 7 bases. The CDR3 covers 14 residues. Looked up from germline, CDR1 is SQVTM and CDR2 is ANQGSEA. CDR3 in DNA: TGCAGCGCCAGGACAGGCTCTGGGGCCAACGGCCTGACTTTC. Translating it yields CSARTGSGANGLTF.

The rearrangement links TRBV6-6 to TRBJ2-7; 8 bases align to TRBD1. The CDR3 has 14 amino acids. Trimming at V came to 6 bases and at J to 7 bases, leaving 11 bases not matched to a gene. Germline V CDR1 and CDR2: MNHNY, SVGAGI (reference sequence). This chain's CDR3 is CASRTRDRPGEQYF. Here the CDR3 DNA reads TGTGCCAGCAGGACGCGGGACAGGCCGGGGGAGCAGTACTTC.

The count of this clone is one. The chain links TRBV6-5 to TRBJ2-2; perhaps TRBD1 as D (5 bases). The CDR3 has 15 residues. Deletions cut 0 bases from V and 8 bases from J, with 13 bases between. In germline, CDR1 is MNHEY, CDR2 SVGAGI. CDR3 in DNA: TGTGCCAGCAGTTACTCGTCCAGGGAAGAGGGGGAGCTGTTTTTT. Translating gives CASSYSSREEGELFF.

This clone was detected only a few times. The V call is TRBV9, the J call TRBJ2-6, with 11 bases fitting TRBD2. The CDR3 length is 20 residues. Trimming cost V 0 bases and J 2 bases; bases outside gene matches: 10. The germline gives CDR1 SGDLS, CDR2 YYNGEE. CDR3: CASSVEGSGGARPGANVLTF. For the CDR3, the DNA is TGTGCCAGCAGCGTAGAGGGTAGCGGGGGGGCCCGTCCTGGGGCCAACGTCCTGACTTTC.

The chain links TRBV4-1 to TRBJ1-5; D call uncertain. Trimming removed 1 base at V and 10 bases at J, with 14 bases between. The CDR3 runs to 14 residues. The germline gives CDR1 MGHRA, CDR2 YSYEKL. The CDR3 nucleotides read TGCGCCAGCAGCCAAGCGGCTCATCCAGGCCCCCAGCATTTT. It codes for CASSQAAHPGPQHF.

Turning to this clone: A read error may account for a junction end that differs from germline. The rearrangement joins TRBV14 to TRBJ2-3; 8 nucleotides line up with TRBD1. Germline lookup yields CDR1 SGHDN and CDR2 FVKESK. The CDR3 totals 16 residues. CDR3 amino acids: CTSSRNGQGVQDTQYF. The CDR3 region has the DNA TGTACCAGCAGCCGAAATGGACAGGGCGTTCAAGATACGCAGTATTTT. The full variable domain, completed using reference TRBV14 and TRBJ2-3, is EAGVTQFPSHSVIEKGQTVTLRCDPISGHDNLYWYRRVMGKEIKFLLHFVKESKQDESGMPNNRFLAERTGGTYSTLKVQPAELEDSGVYFCTSSRNGQGVQDTQYFGPGTRLTVL.

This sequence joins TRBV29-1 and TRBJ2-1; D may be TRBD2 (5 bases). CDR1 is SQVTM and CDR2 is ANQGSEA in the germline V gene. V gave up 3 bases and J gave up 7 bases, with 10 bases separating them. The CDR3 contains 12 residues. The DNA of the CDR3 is TGCAGCGTTGAGTCGGGGAGTAATGAGCAGTTCTTC. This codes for CSVESGSNEQFF.

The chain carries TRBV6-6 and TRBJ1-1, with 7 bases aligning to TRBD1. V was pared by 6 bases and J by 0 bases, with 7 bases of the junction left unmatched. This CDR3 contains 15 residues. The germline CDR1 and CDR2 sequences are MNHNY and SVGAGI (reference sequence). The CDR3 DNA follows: TGTGCCAGCAGAGCGGACAGGAACATGAACACTGAAGCTTTCTTT. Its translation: CASRADRNMNTEAFF.